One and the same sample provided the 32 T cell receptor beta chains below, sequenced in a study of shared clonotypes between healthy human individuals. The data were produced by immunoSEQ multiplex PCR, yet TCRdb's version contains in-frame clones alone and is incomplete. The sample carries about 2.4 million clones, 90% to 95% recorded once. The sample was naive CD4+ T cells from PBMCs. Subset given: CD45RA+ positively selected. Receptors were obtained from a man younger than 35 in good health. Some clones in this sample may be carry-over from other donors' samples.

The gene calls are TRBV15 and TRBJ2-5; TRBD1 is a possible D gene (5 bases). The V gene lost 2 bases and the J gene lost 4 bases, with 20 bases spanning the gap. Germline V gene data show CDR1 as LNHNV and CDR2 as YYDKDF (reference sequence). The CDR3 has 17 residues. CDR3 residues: CATSRPRATGRRETQYF. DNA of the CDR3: TGTGCCACCAGCAGACCCAGAGCAACAGGTCGGCGAGAGACCCAGTACTTC.

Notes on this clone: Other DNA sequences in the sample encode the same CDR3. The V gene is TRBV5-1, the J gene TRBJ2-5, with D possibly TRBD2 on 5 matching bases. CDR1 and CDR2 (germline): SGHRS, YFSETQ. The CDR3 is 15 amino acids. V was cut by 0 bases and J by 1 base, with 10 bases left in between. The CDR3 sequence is CASSLVFRGQETQYF. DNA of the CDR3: TGCGCCAGCAGCTTGGTGTTCCGGGGCCAAGAGACCCAGTACTTC.

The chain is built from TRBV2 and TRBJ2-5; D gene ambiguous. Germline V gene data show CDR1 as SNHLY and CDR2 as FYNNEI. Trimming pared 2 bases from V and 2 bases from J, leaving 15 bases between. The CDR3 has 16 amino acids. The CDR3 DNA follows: TGTGCCAGCAGTGAATGGGCCCTCGGGCGGCAAGAGACCCAGTACTTC. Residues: CASSEWALGRQETQYF.

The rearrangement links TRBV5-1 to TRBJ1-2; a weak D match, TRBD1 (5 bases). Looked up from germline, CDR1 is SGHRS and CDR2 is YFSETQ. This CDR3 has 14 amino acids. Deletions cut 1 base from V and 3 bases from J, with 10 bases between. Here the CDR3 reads CASSLSQGHYGYTF. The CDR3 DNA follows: TGCGCCAGCAGCTTGAGCCAGGGACACTATGGCTACACCTTC.

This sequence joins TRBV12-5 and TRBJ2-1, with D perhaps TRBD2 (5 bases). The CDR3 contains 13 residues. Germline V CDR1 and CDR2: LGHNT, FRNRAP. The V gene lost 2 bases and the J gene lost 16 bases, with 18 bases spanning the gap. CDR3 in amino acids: CASGLSGSSGSFF. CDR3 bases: TGTGCTAGTGGTTTGTCCGGGTCAAGCGGAAGTTTCTTC. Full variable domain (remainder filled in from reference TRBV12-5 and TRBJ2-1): DARVTQTPRHKVTEMGQEVTMRCQPILGHNTVFWYRQTMMQGLELLAYFRNRAPLDDSGMPKDRFSAEMPDATLATLKIQPSEPRDSAVYFCASGLSGSSGSFFGPGTRLTVL.

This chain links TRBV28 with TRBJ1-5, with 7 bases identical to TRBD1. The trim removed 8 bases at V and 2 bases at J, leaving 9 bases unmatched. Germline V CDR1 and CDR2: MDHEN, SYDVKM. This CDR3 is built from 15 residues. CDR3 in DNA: TGTGCCAGCCGGGGACAGACCTTTGGCAATCAGCCCCAGCATTTT. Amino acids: CASRGQTFGNQPQHF.

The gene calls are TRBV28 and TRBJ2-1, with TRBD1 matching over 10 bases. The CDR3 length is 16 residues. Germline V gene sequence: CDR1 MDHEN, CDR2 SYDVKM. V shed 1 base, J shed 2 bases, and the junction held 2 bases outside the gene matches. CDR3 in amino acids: CASSLLGTGAYNEQFF. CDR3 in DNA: TGTGCCAGCAGTTTATTAGGGACAGGGGCCTACAATGAGCAGTTCTTC.

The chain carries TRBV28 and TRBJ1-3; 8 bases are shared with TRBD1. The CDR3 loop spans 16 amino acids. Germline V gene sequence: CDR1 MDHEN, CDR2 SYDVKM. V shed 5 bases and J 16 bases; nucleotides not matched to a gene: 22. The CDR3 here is CASSLLRDTTRNRGYF. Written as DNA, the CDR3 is TGTGCCAGCAGTCTGCTCCGGGACACCACCAGAAACAGGGGGTATTTT.

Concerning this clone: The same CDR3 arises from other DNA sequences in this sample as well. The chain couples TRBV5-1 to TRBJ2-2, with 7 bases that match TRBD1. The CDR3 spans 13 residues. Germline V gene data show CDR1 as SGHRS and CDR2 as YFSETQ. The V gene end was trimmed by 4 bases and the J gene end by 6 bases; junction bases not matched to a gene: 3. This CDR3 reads CASSPQGAGELFF. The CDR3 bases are TGCGCCAGCAGCCCGCAGGGGGCCGGGGAGCTGTTTTTT.

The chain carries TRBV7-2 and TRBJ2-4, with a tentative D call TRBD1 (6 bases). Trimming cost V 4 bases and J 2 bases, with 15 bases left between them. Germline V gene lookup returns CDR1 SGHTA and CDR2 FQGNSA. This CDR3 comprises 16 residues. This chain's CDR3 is CASSSGQHMTKNIQYF. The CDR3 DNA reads TGTGCCAGCAGCTCCGGACAGCATATGACCAAAAACATTCAGTACTTC.

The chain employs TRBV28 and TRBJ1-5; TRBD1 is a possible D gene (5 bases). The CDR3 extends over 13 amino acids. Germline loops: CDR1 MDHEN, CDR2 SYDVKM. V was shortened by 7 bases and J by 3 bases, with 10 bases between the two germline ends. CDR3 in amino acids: CASNTGTNQPQHF. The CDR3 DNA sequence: TGTGCCAGCAACACCGGGACCAATCAGCCCCAGCATTTT.

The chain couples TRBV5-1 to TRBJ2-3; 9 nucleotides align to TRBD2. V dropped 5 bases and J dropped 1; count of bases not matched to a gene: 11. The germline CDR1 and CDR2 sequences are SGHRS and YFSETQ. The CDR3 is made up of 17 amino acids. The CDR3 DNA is TGCGCCAGCAGGGGCCCCGAGGCTAGCGGGGGCACAGATACGCAGTATTTT. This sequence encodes CASRGPEASGGTDTQYF.

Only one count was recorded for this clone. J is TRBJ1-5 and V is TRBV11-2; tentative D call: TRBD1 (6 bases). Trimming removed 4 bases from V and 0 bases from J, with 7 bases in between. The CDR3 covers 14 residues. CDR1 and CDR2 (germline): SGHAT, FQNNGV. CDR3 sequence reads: CASSWTDSNQPQHF. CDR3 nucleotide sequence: TGTGCCAGCAGCTGGACAGATAGCAATCAGCCCCAGCATTTT.

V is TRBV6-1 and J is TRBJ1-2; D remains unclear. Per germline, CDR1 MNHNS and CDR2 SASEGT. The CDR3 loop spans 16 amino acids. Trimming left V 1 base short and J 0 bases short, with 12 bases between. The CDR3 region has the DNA TGTGCCAGCAGTGAAGGCAGCATTGGAGCTAACTATGGCTACACCTTC. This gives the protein CASSEGSIGANYGYTF.

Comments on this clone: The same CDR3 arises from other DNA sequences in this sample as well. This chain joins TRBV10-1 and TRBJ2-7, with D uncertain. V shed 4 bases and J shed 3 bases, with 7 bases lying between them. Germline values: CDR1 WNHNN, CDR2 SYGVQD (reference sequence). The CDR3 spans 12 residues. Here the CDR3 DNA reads TGCGCCAGCAGTGGTTCGTACTACGAGCAGTACTTC. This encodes CASSGSYYEQYF.

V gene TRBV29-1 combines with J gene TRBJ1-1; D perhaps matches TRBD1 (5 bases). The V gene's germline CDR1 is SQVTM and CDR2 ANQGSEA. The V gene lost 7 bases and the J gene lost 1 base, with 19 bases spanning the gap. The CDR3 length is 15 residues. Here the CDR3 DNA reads TGCAGCGCCGGGGCAAGGCTTGGGCCGAACACTGAAGCTTTCTTT. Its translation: CSAGARLGPNTEAFF.

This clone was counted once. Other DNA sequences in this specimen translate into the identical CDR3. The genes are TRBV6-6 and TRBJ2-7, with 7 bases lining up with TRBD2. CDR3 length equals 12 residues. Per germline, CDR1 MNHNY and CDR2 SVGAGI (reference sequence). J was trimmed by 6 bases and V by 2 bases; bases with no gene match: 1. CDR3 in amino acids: CASSYGGSEQYF. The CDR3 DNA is TGTGCCAGCAGTTACGGCGGGAGCGAGCAGTACTTC.

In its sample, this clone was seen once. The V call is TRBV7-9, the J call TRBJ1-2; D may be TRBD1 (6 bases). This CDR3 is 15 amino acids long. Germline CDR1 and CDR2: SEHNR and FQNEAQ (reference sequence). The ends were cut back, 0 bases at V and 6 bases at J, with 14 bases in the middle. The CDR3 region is CASSLAGARVNGYTF. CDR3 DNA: TGTGCCAGCAGCTTAGCGGGGGCCAGGGTGAATGGCTACACCTTC.

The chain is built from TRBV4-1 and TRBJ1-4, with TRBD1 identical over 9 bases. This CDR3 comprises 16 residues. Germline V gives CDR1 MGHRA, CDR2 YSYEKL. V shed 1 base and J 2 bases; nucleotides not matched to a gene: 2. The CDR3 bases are TGCGCCAGCAGCCAAGGAGGGACAGGGACTAATGAAAAACTGTTTTTT. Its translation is CASSQGGTGTNEKLFF.

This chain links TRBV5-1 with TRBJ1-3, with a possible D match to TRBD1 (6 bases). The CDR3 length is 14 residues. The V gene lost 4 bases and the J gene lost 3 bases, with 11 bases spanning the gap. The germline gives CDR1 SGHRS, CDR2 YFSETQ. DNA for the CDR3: TGCGCCAGCAGCCCAGACAGGAGTGGAAACACCATATATTTT. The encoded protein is CASSPDRSGNTIYF.

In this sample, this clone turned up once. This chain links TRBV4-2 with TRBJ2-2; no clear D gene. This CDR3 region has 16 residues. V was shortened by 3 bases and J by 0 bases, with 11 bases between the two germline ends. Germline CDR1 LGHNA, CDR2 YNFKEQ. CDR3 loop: CASSHRQHANTGELFF. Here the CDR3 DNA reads TGTGCCAGCAGCCATAGGCAGCACGCGAACACCGGGGAGCTGTTTTTT.

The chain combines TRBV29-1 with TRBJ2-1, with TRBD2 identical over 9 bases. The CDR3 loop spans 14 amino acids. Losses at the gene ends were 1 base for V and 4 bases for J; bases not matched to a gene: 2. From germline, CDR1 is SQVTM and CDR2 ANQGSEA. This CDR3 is CSVEASGDYNEQFF. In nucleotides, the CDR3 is TGCAGCGTTGAAGCTAGCGGGGATTACAATGAGCAGTTCTTC.

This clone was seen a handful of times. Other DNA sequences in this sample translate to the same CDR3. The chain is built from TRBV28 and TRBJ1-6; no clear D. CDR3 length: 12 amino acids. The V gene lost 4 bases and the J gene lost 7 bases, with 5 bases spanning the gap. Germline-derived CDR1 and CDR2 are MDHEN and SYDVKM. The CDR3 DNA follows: TGTGCCAGCAGTTCGATGAATTCACCCCTCCACTTT. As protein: CASSSMNSPLHF. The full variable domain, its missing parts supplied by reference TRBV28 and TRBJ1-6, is DVKVTQSSRYLVKRTGEKVFLECVQDMDHENMFWYRQDPGLGLRLIYFSYDVKMKEKGDIPEGYSVSREKKERFSLILESASTNQTSMYLCASSSMNSPLHFGNGTRLTVT.

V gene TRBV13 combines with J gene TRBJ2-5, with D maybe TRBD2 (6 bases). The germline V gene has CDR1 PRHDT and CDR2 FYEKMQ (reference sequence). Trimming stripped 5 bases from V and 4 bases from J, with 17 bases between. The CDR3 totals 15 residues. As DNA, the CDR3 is TGTGCCAGCAGCCCCCCCGGCCGGCGGGGAGAGACCCAGTACTTC. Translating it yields CASSPPGRRGETQYF.

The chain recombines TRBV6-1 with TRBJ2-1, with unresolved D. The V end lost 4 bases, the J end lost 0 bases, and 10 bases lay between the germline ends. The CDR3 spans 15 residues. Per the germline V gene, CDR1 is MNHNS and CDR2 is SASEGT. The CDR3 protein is CASSGGLSSYNEQFF. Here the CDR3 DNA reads TGTGCCAGCAGTGGAGGCCTGAGCTCCTACAATGAGCAGTTCTTC.

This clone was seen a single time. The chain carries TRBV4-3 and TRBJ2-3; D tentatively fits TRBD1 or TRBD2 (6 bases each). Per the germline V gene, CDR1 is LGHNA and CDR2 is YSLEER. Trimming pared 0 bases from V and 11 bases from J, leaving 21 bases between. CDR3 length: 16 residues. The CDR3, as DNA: TGCGCCAGCAGCCAAGATGCCGCGGGGACATTGAGGGGGCAGTATTTT. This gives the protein CASSQDAAGTLRGQYF.

CDR3 bases: TGTGCCAGCACCATTAACAGGTGGGGCGCCGGAGCTTTCTTT. The encoded protein is CASTINRWGAGAFF. The chain links TRBV6-5 to TRBJ1-1, with a possible D match to TRBD1 (5 bases). The CDR3 totals 14 residues. Trimming shortened V by 7 bases and J by 10 bases, and 22 bases separated the two germline ends. Germline V gene sequence: CDR1 MNHEY, CDR2 SVGAGI.

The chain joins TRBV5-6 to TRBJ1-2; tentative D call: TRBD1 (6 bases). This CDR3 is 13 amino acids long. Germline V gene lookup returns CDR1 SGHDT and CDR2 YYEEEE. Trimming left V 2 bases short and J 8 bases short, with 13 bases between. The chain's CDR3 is CASSFLGHRGYTF. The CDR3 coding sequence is TGTGCCAGCAGCTTCTTGGGACATCGGGGCTACACCTTC.

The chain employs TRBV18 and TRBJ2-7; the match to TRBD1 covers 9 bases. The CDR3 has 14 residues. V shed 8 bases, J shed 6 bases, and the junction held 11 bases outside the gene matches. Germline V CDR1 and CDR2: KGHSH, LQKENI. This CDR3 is CASTYDRGWVEQYF. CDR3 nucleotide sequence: TGTGCCAGCACTTATGACAGGGGGTGGGTCGAGCAGTACTTC.

CDR3 in DNA: TGTGCCAGCACCCAGGGACCCTTCAACACTGAAGCTTTCTTT. Translation gives CASTQGPFNTEAFF. This sequence joins TRBV2 and TRBJ1-1; possibly TRBD1 for D (5 bases). The CDR3 runs 14 residues. Germline CDR1 reads SNHLY; CDR2 reads FYNNEI. Trimming took 7 bases from V and 2 from J, leaving 14 bases between them.

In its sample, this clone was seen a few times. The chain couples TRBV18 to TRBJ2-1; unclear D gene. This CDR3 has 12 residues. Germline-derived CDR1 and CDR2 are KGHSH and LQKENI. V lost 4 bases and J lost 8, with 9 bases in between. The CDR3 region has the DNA TGTGCCAGCTCACGTAGTCGCGATGAGCAGTTCTTC. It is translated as CASSRSRDEQFF.

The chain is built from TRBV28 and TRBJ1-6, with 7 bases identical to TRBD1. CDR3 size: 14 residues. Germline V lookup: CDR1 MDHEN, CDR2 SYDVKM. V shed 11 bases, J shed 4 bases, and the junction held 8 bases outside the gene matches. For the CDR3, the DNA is TGTGCCTGCACCGGGACAGCTTATAATTCACCCCTCCACTTT. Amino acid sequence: CACTGTAYNSPLHF.